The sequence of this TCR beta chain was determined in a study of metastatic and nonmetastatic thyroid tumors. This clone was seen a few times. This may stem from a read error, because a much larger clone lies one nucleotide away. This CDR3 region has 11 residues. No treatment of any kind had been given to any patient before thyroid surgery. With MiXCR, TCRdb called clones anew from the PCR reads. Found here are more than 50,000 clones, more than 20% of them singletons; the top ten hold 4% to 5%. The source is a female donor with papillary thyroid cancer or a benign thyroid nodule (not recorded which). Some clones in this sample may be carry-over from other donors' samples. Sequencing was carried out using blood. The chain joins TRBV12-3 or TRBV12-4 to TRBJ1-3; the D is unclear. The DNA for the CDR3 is TGTGACAGCAGTTCCGGAAACACCATATATTTT. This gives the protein CDSSSGNTIYF.